The 15 T cell receptor beta chains presented below share a single source sample, sequenced in a study of CD8 T cells in Susac syndrome. Random-hexamer reverse transcription was applied to about 0.5 to 1 ug RNA. MiXCR, run by TCRdb on the immunoSEQ multiplex PCR reads, gives a single entry per CDR3 protein. The sample holds around 230,000 distinct CDR3 sequences, 90% to 97% seen once. Input material: CD4+ T cells from PBMCs. These receptors came from a human donor with Susac syndrome.

The J gene is TRBJ1-2, the V gene TRBV24-1, with 8 bases that match TRBD1. This CDR3 has 15 amino acids. Trimming removed 4 bases from V and 1 base from J; junction bases left unmatched: 4. Germline V gene lookup returns CDR1 KGHDR and CDR2 SFDVKD. The CDR3 region is CATSDVRGLNYGYTF. The DNA of the CDR3 is TGTGCCACCAGTGACGTCAGGGGGCTTAACTATGGCTACACCTTC.

V and J are TRBV11-2 and TRBJ1-1; 7 nucleotides align to TRBD1. Trimming at V came to 1 base and at J to 5 bases, leaving 7 bases not matched to a gene. Germline CDR1 SGHAT, CDR2 FQNNGV. This CDR3 region has 15 residues. The DNA of the CDR3 is TGTGCCAGCAGCTTAGTAATAACAGGGGATACTGAAGCTTTCTTT. Amino acid sequence: CASSLVITGDTEAFF.

This clonotype came up once. This chain's CDR3 is CATSRDRGDQETQYF. In nucleotides, the CDR3 is TGTGCCACCAGCAGAGATCGCGGGGACCAAGAGACCCAGTACTTC. V usage is TRBV15 and J usage is TRBJ2-5, with a possible D match to TRBD2 (6 bases). This CDR3 spans 15 amino acids. Germline lookup yields CDR1 LNHNV and CDR2 YYDKDF (reference sequence). V was shortened by 0 bases and J by 0 bases, with 8 bases between the two germline ends.

The chain has TRBV5-6 and TRBJ1-1; no definite D call. The germline V gene has CDR1 SGHDT and CDR2 YYEEEE. The CDR3 length is 13 residues. Trimming took 1 base from V and 6 from J, leaving 10 bases between them. The CDR3 bases are TGTGCCAGCAGCTTGATCCCGGCCGCTGAAGCTTTCTTT. It yields the protein CASSLIPAAEAFF.

The V call is TRBV18, the J call TRBJ1-1, with D unclear. Germline CDR1 reads KGHSH; CDR2 reads LQKENI. Trimming left V 0 bases short and J 0 bases short, with 5 bases between. The CDR3 length is 14 residues. The CDR3 DNA follows: TGTGCCAGCTCACCACCAAGCCTGAACACTGAAGCTTTCTTT. It specifies CASSPPSLNTEAFF.

V is TRBV29-1 and J is TRBJ2-2; TRBD1 or TRBD2 may be the D gene (6 bases each). The CDR3 runs 15 residues. The germline V and J ends were trimmed by 7 bases and 5 bases, with 20 bases remaining between them. Per the germline V gene, CDR1 is SQVTM and CDR2 is ANQGSEA. CDR3 bases: TGCAGCGCCGATTTGGGGCGAGGGGGGACCGGGGAGCTGTTTTTT. It is translated as CSADLGRGGTGELFF.

This clonotype was recorded once. This sequence joins TRBV30 and TRBJ2-7, with TRBD1 identical over 7 bases. J gave up 2 bases and V 3 bases, and 13 bases lay outside the gene matches. Per germline, CDR1 GTSNPN and CDR2 SVGIG (reference sequence). The CDR3 covers 16 residues. In DNA form, the CDR3 reads TGTGCCTGGAGGGACCCCTCGTGGACAGGAACCTACGAGCAGTACTTC. It is translated as CAWRDPSWTGTYEQYF.

The V call is TRBV7-9, the J call TRBJ1-1; D gene ambiguous. CDR3 size: 14 residues. The V and J ends lost 3 bases and 2 bases respectively, with 10 bases between them. Looked up from germline, CDR1 is SEHNR and CDR2 is FQNEAQ (reference sequence). The DNA of the CDR3 is TGTGCCAGCAGCTTCTACACTAGAAACACTGAAGCTTTCTTT. Translation: CASSFYTRNTEAFF.

The chain couples TRBV9 to TRBJ2-1, with a weak D call TRBD1 (5 bases). CDR1 and CDR2 from the germline V gene are SGDLS and YYNGEE. The germline V and J ends were trimmed by 4 bases and 2 bases, with 13 bases remaining between them. The CDR3 has 15 residues. CDR3 sequence: CASSRSRVTYNEQFF. CDR3 DNA sequence: TGTGCCAGCAGCCGGAGCAGGGTTACCTACAATGAGCAGTTCTTC. Drawing the rest from reference TRBV9 and TRBJ2-1, the complete variable domain is DSGVTQTPKHLITATGQRVTLRCSPRSGDLSVYWYQQSLDQGLQFLIQYYNGEERAKGNILERFSAQQFPDLHSELNLSSLELGDSALYFCASSRSRVTYNEQFFGPGTRLTVL.

This chain uses TRBV7-2 with TRBJ2-1; D uncertain. The V end lost 1 base, the J end lost 9 bases, and 10 bases lay between the germline ends. Per the germline V gene, CDR1 is SGHTA and CDR2 is FQGNSA. The CDR3 length is 13 residues. The CDR3 here is CASSLGGVTEQFF. In DNA form, the CDR3 reads TGTGCCAGCAGCTTAGGTGGGGTCACTGAGCAGTTCTTC.

The chain combines TRBV5-4 with TRBJ2-3, with TRBD2 identical over 7 bases. The germline CDR1 and CDR2 sequences are SGHNT and YYREEE (reference sequence). The CDR3 loop spans 16 amino acids. V was clipped by 0 bases and J by 1 base; unmatched bases: 5. CDR3 DNA sequence: TGTGCCAGCAGCTTGGGGGCTAGCGGAGGCACAGATACGCAGTATTTT. Residues: CASSLGASGGTDTQYF.

The chain joins TRBV25-1 to TRBJ1-2, with D perhaps TRBD1 (6 bases). The CDR3 loop spans 15 amino acids. Germline CDR1 and CDR2: MGHDK and SYGVNS. The V end lost 8 bases, the J end lost 4 bases, and 20 bases lay between the germline ends. Here the CDR3 DNA reads TGTGCCAGCGTTGGGGGGGCCCCCCTGGGCTATGGCTACACCTTC. It translates to CASVGGAPLGYGYTF.

The chain carries TRBV19 and TRBJ2-7; a weak D match, TRBD1 (6 bases). The germline CDR1 and CDR2 sequences are LNHDA and SQIVND (reference sequence). V was cut by 4 bases and J by 0 bases, with 10 bases left in between. The length of the CDR3 is 14 residues. CDR3 loop: CASSTRQDSYEQYF. In nucleotides, the CDR3 is TGTGCCAGTAGTACGAGACAGGACTCCTACGAGCAGTACTTC.

The chain employs TRBV3-1 and TRBJ2-7; possibly TRBD2 for D (6 bases). The CDR3 extends over 15 amino acids. Germline lookup yields CDR1 LGHDT and CDR2 YNNKEL (reference sequence). Trimming took off 4 bases at V and 7 bases at J, with 20 bases between the two ends. The CDR3 here is CASSRQTRTLGEQYF. The CDR3 nucleotides are TGTGCCAGCAGCCGCCAGACTAGAACTCTGGGGGAGCAGTACTTC.

This rearrangement joins TRBV4-1 to TRBJ2-3; TRBD2 matches at 14 bases. V trimming: 0 bases; J trimming: 2 bases; junction bases outside the gene matches: 4. Germline loops: CDR1 MGHRA, CDR2 YSYEKL. This CDR3 region has 18 residues. CDR3 DNA sequence: TGCGCCAGCAGCCAAGAGGGGGGACTAGCGGGAGTCACAGATACGCAGTATTTT. Amino acid sequence: CASSQEGGLAGVTDTQYF.